These T cell receptor beta chains were read from a single sample in a study of blood T cells in healthy people across ages. TCRdb reanalysed the 5' RACE reads using MiXCR and keeps one entry per CDR3 protein. The sample carries about 1.8 million distinct CDR3 sequences, about 50% recorded once. The sequencing input was blood. The receptors shown here come from a woman aged 40 to 55 in good health. Both conserved end residues are part of each CDR3. A D gene is named only where the DNA matches it firmly. Some rows mark clone size as missing; the rest say once, few, many or name a class of expanded clone.

DNA	CDR3	D	V	J	size
TGTGCCAGCAGTTCCCAGGGACGGAGTAACTATGGCTACACCTTC	CASSSQGRSNYGYTF	-	TRBV6-6	TRBJ1-2	few
TGTGCCAGCAGCTCAAGAGACAGGGGGCGTACTGAAGCTTTCTTT	CASSSRDRGRTEAFF	TRBD1	TRBV7-9	TRBJ1-1	-
TGTGCCAGCTCACCTCGACAGGGAAGCTCTGAAGCTTTCTTT	CASSPRQGSSEAFF	TRBD1	TRBV18	TRBJ1-1	-
TGTGCCAGCAGTCTCAATGGACTAGCGGGACAAGAGACCCAGTACTTC	CASSLNGLAGQETQYF	TRBD2	TRBV27	TRBJ2-5	-
TGTGCCAGCAGTTTATTTAGCGGGGGGAACACAGATACGCAGTATTTT	CASSLFSGGNTDTQYF	TRBD2	TRBV12-3/TRBV12-4	TRBJ2-3	-
TGCAGCGTTGAAGAAGGGATCGGGCAGGGTGTCTCCTACGAGCAGTACTTC	CSVEEGIGQGVSYEQYF	-	TRBV29-1	TRBJ2-7	many
TGTGCCAGCAGACGAACCAGGACAGGGGGCTACAATGAGCAGTTCTTC	CASRRTRTGGYNEQFF	TRBD1	TRBV5-8	TRBJ2-1	-
TGTGCCAGCAGCCTCCCTAGGGACAGGGGACACTACGAGCAGTACTTC	CASSLPRDRGHYEQYF	TRBD1	TRBV7-2	TRBJ2-7	few
TGTGCCAGCACCTACGGTATTGGATCCTATGGCTACACCTTC	CASTYGIGSYGYTF	-	TRBV6-5	TRBJ1-2	-
TGTGCCGGCTATGAGATTAGCCCCCACGAGCAGTACTTC	CAGYEISPHEQYF	-	TRBV6-4	TRBJ2-7	-
TGCGCCAGCAGCCAAGACCCCGCTGCCCGTTTAAACACTGAAGCTTTCTTT	CASSQDPAARLNTEAFF	-	TRBV4-3	TRBJ1-1	few
TGCAGTGCTAGAATCGGGGGCAAGTCGACCCAGTACTTC	CSARIGGKSTQYF	-	TRBV20-1	TRBJ2-5	-
TGTGCCAGCAGCCAAGAACTGGGAATCGTCTACGAGCAGTACTTC	CASSQELGIVYEQYF	-	TRBV4-2	TRBJ2-7	-
TGTGCCAGCAGAAGACAGGGGGCGAGCGAGCAGTACTTC	CASRRQGASEQYF	TRBD1	TRBV3-1	TRBJ2-7	few
TGCAGCGTGGCGACAGACTACGAGCAGTACTTC	CSVATDYEQYF	-	TRBV29-1	TRBJ2-7	-
TGTGCCAGCAGACGATGGACAGGAACTATGAGCTACACCTTC	CASRRWTGTMSYTF	TRBD1	TRBV6-1	TRBJ1-2	-
TGTGCCACCAGTGATTCATCCGGGATAAGGCATTTT	CATSDSSGIRHF	-	TRBV24-1	TRBJ1-5	-
TGTGCCAGCAGCAAAGGACAGGGAATAGCAGATACGCAGTATTTT	CASSKGQGIADTQYF	-	TRBV21-1	TRBJ2-3	-
TGTGCCAGCGGCCGGAGTCTCCAAGAGACCCAGTACTTC	CASGRSLQETQYF	-	TRBV7-9	TRBJ2-5	few
TGCGCCAGCAGCCGAACCGACCCCCGCGGAGAGACCCAGTACTTC	CASSRTDPRGETQYF	-	TRBV5-1	TRBJ2-5	few
TGTGCCAGCAGCTCCGACAGGCCGAGCTCCTACGAGCAGTACTTC	CASSSDRPSSYEQYF	-	TRBV7-6	TRBJ2-7	-
TGTGCCACAGAGATTTCAGGGGAATACAATGAGCAGTTCTTC	CATEISGEYNEQFF	-	TRBV15	TRBJ2-1	once
TGTGCCAGCAGCCAACAGCCCAGAGATTCACCCCTCCACTTT	CASSQQPRDSPLHF	-	TRBV4-2	TRBJ1-6	-
TGCAGTGCTAGTCACCAATCTCCACTCCTCAGCATCCCCTCCTACGAGCAGTACTTC	CSASHQSPLLSIPSYEQYF	-	TRBV20-1	TRBJ2-7	-
TGCAGTGCGCGGGGTTACTACGAGCAGTACTTC	CSARGYYEQYF	-	TRBV20-1	TRBJ2-7	few
TGTGCCACCGGACAGGGAACAAACTATGGCTACACCTTC	CATGQGTNYGYTF	TRBD1	TRBV27	TRBJ1-2	-
TGTGCCAGCAGTTTATTAAATGAAAGACTGTTTTTT	CASSLLNERLFF	-	TRBV28	TRBJ1-4	-
TGTGCCAGCAGTTTAGGGGGATCAAAGACAGATACGCAGTATTTT	CASSLGGSKTDTQYF	-	TRBV27	TRBJ2-3	-
TGTGCCACCAGCAGAGGAGGGGGCCGCCCCAAAGAGACCCAGTACTTC	CATSRGGGRPKETQYF	TRBD1	TRBV15	TRBJ2-5	few